A single sample is the source of the 9 T cell receptor beta chains below, sequenced in a study of blood T cell repertoires in COVID-19 (dated by TCRdb to between 2020 and 2021). Receptor amplification or capture employed the immunoSEQ multiplex PCR assay. TCRdb stores this immuneACCESS table with in-frame sequences only. Part of the clones is absent; in the studies checked, under half of the shortfall reflects unresolved V genes, and no reason is known for the rest. The sample profile shows 350,000 to 500,000 clones; approximately 90% of them were found once. Of the sample, 0.8% to 1% is held by the ten largest clones. Specimen: peripheral blood. These receptors all stem from a man aged 18-30 years with COVID-19, enrolled during active disease.

This chain's CDR3 is CASSPARDRGHEQYF. CDR3 DNA sequence: TGTGCCAGCTCACCAGCCCGGGACAGGGGCCACGAGCAGTACTTC. The V gene is TRBV18, the J gene TRBJ2-7; 10 nucleotides agree with TRBD1. The CDR3 sequence is 15 residues long. Per germline, CDR1 KGHSH and CDR2 LQKENI. V shed 2 bases, J shed 5 bases, and the junction held 6 bases outside the gene matches.

The V gene is TRBV4-1, the J gene TRBJ2-5; TRBD2 agrees at 7 bases. Germline-derived CDR1 and CDR2 are MGHRA and YSYEKL. The CDR3 contains 15 residues. J was trimmed by 4 bases and V by 0 bases; bases with no gene match: 5. The CDR3 loop reads CASSQDGVAGETQYF. Written as DNA, the CDR3 is TGCGCCAGCAGCCAAGATGGGGTAGCGGGAGAGACCCAGTACTTC.

To note about this clone: A much larger clonotype is one base distant, so this may be a read error. The same CDR3 can be traced to other DNA sequences in this sample. The chain has TRBV6-4 and TRBJ2-3; 10 positions agree with TRBD2. Trimming took 0 bases from V and 4 from J; bases not matched to a gene: 1. There are 15 residues in the CDR3. Germline V gene data show CDR1 as MRHNA and CDR2 as SNTAGT. Here the CDR3 reads CASSDSSGGADTQYF. In DNA form, the CDR3 reads TGTGCCAGCAGTGACTCAAGCGGGGGGGCAGATACGCAGTATTTT.

The chain couples TRBV5-1 to TRBJ2-1, with 12 bases that match TRBD2. Germline V gives CDR1 SGHRS, CDR2 YFSETQ. There are 14 residues in the CDR3. V dropped 4 bases and J dropped 7; count of bases not matched to a gene: 3. The CDR3 is CASSDGTSGNEQFF. In DNA form, the CDR3 reads TGCGCCAGCAGCGACGGGACTAGCGGGAATGAGCAGTTCTTC.

This clone was seen a single time. This chain links TRBV6-5 with TRBJ2-5, with TRBD1 identical over 7 bases. The ends lost 8 bases at V and 5 bases at J; junction bases unmatched: 11. The CDR3 extends over 14 amino acids. Germline-derived CDR1 and CDR2 are MNHEY and SVGAGI. CDR3 in DNA: TGTGCCAGCGAACGACAGGGTGGGTGGGAGACCCAGTACTTC. This gives the protein CASERQGGWETQYF.

The chain uses TRBV3-1 (or the pseudogene TRBV3-2) and TRBJ2-5; 7 bases line up with TRBD1. CDR1 and CDR2 from the germline V gene are LGHDT and YNNKEL (reference sequence). This CDR3 spans 14 amino acids. J lost 5 bases, V lost 3 bases, and 6 bases had no gene match. The CDR3 region has the DNA TGTGCCAGCAGCCAGGAGCAGGGGGAGGAGACCCAGTACTTC. This sequence encodes CASSQEQGEETQYF.

A word on this clone: Different DNA sequences within this sample yield the same CDR3. V gene TRBV29-1 combines with J gene TRBJ2-3, with TRBD1 as a possible D gene (5 bases). CDR3 length equals 12 residues. Germline CDR1 reads SQVTM; CDR2 reads ANQGSEA. Deletions cut 6 bases from V and 4 bases from J, with 11 bases between. Written as DNA, the CDR3 is TGCAGCGTAGACAGTGGCGCAGATACGCAGTATTTT. Translation: CSVDSGADTQYF.

This clone has just one count. The rearrangement joins TRBV6-5 to TRBJ2-7; TRBD2 aligns across 11 bases. J lost 4 bases, V lost 6 bases, and 5 bases had no gene match. Germline CDR1 MNHEY, CDR2 SVGAGI. This CDR3 has 14 amino acids. The CDR3: CASRRLAGRYEQYF. CDR3 DNA: TGTGCCAGCAGGAGACTAGCGGGAAGGTACGAGCAGTACTTC.

This rearrangement joins TRBV7-3 to TRBJ2-3; TRBD2 agrees at 7 bases. Per the germline V gene, CDR1 is SGHTA and CDR2 is FQGTGA. The CDR3 covers 15 residues. V lost 2 bases and J lost 4; bases outside the gene matches: 6. CDR3: CASSLGREWPDTQYF. The CDR3 region has the DNA TGTGCCAGCAGCTTAGGGCGGGAGTGGCCAGATACGCAGTATTTT.